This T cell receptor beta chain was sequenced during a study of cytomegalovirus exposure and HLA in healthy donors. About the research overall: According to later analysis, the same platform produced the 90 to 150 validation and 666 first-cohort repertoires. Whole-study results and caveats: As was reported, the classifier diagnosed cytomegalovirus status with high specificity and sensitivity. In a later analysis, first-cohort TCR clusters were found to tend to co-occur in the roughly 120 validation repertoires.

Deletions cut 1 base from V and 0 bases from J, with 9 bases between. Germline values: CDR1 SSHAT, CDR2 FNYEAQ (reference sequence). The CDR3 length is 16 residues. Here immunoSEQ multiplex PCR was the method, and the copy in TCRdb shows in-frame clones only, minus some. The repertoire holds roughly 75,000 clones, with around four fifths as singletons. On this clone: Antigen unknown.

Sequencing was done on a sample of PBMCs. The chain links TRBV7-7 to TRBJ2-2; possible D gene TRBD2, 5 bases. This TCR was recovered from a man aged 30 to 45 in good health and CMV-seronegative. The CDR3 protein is CASSLEAETNTGELFF. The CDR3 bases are TGTGCCAGCAGCTTAGAAGCGGAAACGAACACCGGGGAGCTGTTTTTT.